This T cell receptor (beta chain) was retrieved from a study of graft-versus-host responses after intestinal transplantation. The repertoire was sequenced with immunoSEQ multiplex PCR; TCRdb's copy has only in-frame clones and lacks some. This table holds nearly 45,000 clones, 90% to 95% found once. The V and J ends lost 8 bases and 9 bases, in that order; junction bases with no gene match: 1. The V gene's germline CDR1 is MGHDK and CDR2 SYGVNS. This CDR3 is built from 12 residues. This clone was seen once. The identical CDR3 is also encoded by other nucleotide sequences in the sample. V usage is TRBV25-1 and J usage is TRBJ1-6, with 10 bases lining up with TRBD1. Sequences were derived from PBMCs, sampled 524 days after transplant. The TCR comes from a human patient who received an intestinal transplant, so some T cells may come from the graft donor. CDR3 in DNA: TGTGCCAGCGGGACAGGGGCTTCACCCCTCCACTTT. The encoded protein is CASGTGASPLHF. Full variable domain (rest looked up from reference TRBV25-1 and TRBJ1-6): EADIYQTPRYLVIGTGKKITLECSQTMGHDKMYWYQQDPGMELHLIHYSYGVNSTEKGDLSSESTVSRIRTEHFPLTLESARPSHTSQYLCASGTGASPLHFGNGTRLTVT.